This TCR beta chain was identified during a study of CD8+CD57+ T cells in acquired aplastic anemia. Sequenced patients had shown CD8+CD57+ cell expansion by flow cytometry. Blood samples were obtained from patients who had received no prior therapy. The ends lost 4 bases at V and 10 bases at J; junction bases unmatched: 8. Germline V lookup: CDR1 SNHLY, CDR2 FYNNEI. The CDR3 runs to 15 residues. TCR beta VDJ and CDR3 profiles were obtained from a genomic DNA template. TCRdb used MiXCR to reprocess the reads, holding one entry per CDR3 protein. This sample yields a few hundred thousand distinct CDR3 sequences, of which over 25% are seen a single time; around 0.82% belongs to the top ten.

The clonotype was recovered from a human donor with aplastic anemia. Sequenced input: sorted CD4+, CD8+, or CD8+CD57+ T cells (not recorded which) from PBMCs. This chain joins TRBV2 and TRBJ1-6; 9 bases are shared with TRBD1. CDR3: CASSGQGEGISPLHF. In DNA form, the CDR3 reads TGTGCCAGCAGTGGACAGGGGGAGGGCATCTCACCCCTCCACTTT. The full variable domain, with the rest looked up from reference TRBV2 and TRBJ1-6, is EPEVTQTPSHQVTQMGQEVILRCVPISNHLYFYWYRQILGQKVEFLVSFYNNEISEKSEIFDDQFSVERPDGSNFTLKIRSTKLEDSAMYFCASSGQGEGISPLHFGNGTRLTVT.